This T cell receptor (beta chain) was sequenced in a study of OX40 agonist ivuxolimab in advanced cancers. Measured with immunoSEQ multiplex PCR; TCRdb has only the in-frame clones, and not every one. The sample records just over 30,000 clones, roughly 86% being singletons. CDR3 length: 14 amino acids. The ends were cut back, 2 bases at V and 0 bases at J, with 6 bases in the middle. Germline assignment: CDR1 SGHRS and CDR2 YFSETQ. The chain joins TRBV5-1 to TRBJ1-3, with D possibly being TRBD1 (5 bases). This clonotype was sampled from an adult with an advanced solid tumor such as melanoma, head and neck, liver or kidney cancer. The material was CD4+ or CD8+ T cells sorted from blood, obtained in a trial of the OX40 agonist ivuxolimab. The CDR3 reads CASSFGGSGNTIYF. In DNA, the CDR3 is TGCGCCAGCAGCTTCGGGGGCTCTGGAAACACCATATATTTT.